This T cell receptor beta chain was obtained from a study of long-term antiretroviral therapy in people with HIV. General study findings and limits: Absence of data on ART adherence, viral resistance or therapy changes was noted. It was observed that HIV repertoires exhibited narrower CDR3 length ranges than controls.

Version v3.0 of the immunoSEQ assay was performed at survey level. Sequenced by immunoSEQ multiplex PCR; TCRdb stores in-frame clones only, minus some. Found here are 15,000 to 20,000 clones, around three quarters of them singletons; the top ten hold 6.9%. About this clone itself: Its antigen is not identified.

CDR3 length: 16 residues. In germline, CDR1 is SGHRS, CDR2 YFSETQ. Trimming took 4 bases from V and 2 from J; bases not matched to a gene: 5. This TCR derives from a man aged 50 or older with HIV. Sample: unsorted PBMCs, taken 2.2 years after starting antiretroviral therapy. The rearrangement links TRBV5-1 to TRBJ2-3; 12 bases map to TRBD2. The CDR3 reads CASSPPSGRATDTQYF. CDR3 DNA: TGCGCCAGCAGCCCTCCTAGCGGGAGGGCCACAGATACGCAGTATTTT. The full variable domain, rest sourced from reference TRBV5-1 and TRBJ2-3, is KAGVTQTPRYLIKTRGQQVTLSCSPISGHRSVSWYQQTPGQGLQFLFEYFSETQRNKGNFPGRFSGRQFSNSRSEMNVSTLELGDSALYLCASSPPSGRATDTQYFGPGTRLTVL.